The present entry profiles one T cell receptor (beta chain) with its context. Its antigen is not identified. Assay used: immunoSEQ multiplex PCR; TCRdb lists only in-frame clones, some missing. The repertoire includes some 65,000 clones, about two thirds of them detected once, and approximately 9.1% sits in the top ten. After autologous stem cell transplantation all patients relapsed, and prior brentuximab vedotin exposure differed between cohorts. Patients had relapsed/refractory classical Hodgkin lymphoma with complete response, partial response or progressive disease as best response. The data originate from a study of PD-1 blockade in classical Hodgkin lymphoma. General study results and limits: No one has yet defined what causes the repertoire differences, which may be disease activity or prior therapy. Whereas CD4+ TCR diversity had risen significantly by C4D1, CD8+ TCR diversity had not.

The CDR3 loop spans 13 amino acids. Looked up from germline, CDR1 is SGHRS and CDR2 is YFSETQ. V lost 3 bases and J 2 bases, leaving 9 bases between the germline ends. The chain couples TRBV5-1 to TRBJ2-7; unclear D gene. The source is a human donor with classical Hodgkin lymphoma. The sample in question was peripheral blood mononuclear cells (PBMCs), obtained before the second cycle of nivolumab. The CDR3 DNA sequence: TGCGCCAGCAGCTCTCGGGTTACCTACGAGCAGTACTTC. This translates into CASSSRVTYEQYF.